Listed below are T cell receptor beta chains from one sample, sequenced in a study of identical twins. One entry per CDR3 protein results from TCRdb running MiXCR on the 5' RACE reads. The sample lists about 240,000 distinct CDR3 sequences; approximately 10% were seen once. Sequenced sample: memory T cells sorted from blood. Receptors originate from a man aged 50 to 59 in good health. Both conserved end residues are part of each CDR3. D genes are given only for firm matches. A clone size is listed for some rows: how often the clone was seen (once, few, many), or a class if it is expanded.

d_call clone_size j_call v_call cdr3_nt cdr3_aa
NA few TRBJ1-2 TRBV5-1 TGCGCCAGCAGCTTCGGGGGCGATGGCTACACCTTC CASSFGGDGYTF
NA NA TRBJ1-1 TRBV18 TGTGCCAGCTCACCCCTGAACACTGAAGCTTTCTTT CASSPLNTEAFF
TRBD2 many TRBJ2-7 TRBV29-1 TGCAGCGTTGAGACTAGCGGGAGGACCGAGCAGTACTTC CSVETSGRTEQYF
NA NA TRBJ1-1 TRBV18 TGTGCCAGCTCCTTTGGACCTCCCGGGTCTCTGAACACTGAAGCTTTCTTT CASSFGPPGSLNTEAFF
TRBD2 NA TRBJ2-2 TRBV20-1 TGCAGTGCTAGAGATGTAGCTAGCGGCACCGGGGAGCTGTTTTTT CSARDVASGTGELFF
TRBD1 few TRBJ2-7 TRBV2 TGTGCCAGCAGTGCTATCGGGACAGACGAGCAGTACTTC CASSAIGTDEQYF
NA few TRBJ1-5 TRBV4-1 TGCGCCAGCAGCCAAGATGCCCAGGGGAGCAATCAGCCCCAGCATTTT CASSQDAQGSNQPQHF
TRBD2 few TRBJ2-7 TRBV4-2 TGTGCCAGCAGCCAAGAGATACTAGCGGGTTACGAGCAGTACTTC CASSQEILAGYEQYF
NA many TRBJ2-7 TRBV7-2 TGTGCCAGCAGCTTAGAAGGGGGGCCCTACGAGCAGTACTTC CASSLEGGPYEQYF
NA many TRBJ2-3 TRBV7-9 TGTGCCAGCAGCCCACGCACAGATACGCAGTATTTT CASSPRTDTQYF
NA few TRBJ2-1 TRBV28 TGTGCCAGCAGGGCCTCTAGCGCCGGCTCCTACAATGAGCAGTTCTTC CASRASSAGSYNEQFF
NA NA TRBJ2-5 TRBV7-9 TGTGCCAGCAGCTTGATGTCTTCGATTGAAACCCAGTACTTC CASSLMSSIETQYF
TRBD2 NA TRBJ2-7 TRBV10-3 TGTGCCATCAGATCAGGCGGGAGGACACCCACCTCCTACGAGCAGTACTTC CAIRSGGRTPTSYEQYF
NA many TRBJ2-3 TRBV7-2 TGTGCCAGCAGCTTGGGGACTTACACAGATACGCAGTATTTT CASSLGTYTDTQYF
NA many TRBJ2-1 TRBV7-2 TGTGCCAGCAGCATGAACAGGGACATCGAGTTCTTC CASSMNRDIEFF
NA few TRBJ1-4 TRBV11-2 TGTGCCAGCAGCTTAAGATTGCCAGGGGCTAATGAAAAACTGTTTTTT CASSLRLPGANEKLFF
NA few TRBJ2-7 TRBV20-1 TGCAGTGCTAGACTTAACTCCTACGAGCAGTACTTC CSARLNSYEQYF
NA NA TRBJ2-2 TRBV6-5 TGTGCCAGCAGTTACTCTCCAGGCACCGGGGAGCTGTTTTTT CASSYSPGTGELFF
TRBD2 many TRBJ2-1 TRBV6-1 TGTGCCAGCAAAGGCGGGAGGGCCGGGGCTGGAGAGCAGTTCTTC CASKGGRAGAGEQFF
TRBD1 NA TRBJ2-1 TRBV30 TGTGCCTGGAGTGTACCGGGACAGGGGAGAAGTGAGCAGTTCTTC CAWSVPGQGRSEQFF
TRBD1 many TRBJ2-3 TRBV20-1 TGCAGTGCGCGCCGGGACAGGGGGGGGATAAGCACAGATACGCAGTATTTT CSARRDRGGISTDTQYF
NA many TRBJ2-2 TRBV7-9 TGTGCCAGCATGAAGGGGTCGATCGGGGAGCTGTTTTTT CASMKGSIGELFF
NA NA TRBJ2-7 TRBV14 TGTGCCAGCAGCCCCCTTGGCCTGTCCTACGAGCAGTACTTC CASSPLGLSYEQYF
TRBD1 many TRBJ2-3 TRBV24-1 TGTGCCACCAGTGAAATGACAGGGGGCGCAGATACGCAGTATTTT CATSEMTGGADTQYF
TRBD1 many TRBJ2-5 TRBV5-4 TGTGCCAGCAGCCCTGGGACAGATAAAGAGACCCAGTACTTC CASSPGTDKETQYF
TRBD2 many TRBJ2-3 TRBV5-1 TGCGCCAGCAGCTTGGGGACTAGCGGGGGGACGACAGATACGCAGTATTTT CASSLGTSGGTTDTQYF
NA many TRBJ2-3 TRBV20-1 TGCAGTGCTAGAGAACCACTAGAGGATACGCAGTATTTT CSAREPLEDTQYF
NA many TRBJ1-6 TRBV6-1 TGTGCCAGCATCGGGGGATCCTCCTATAATTCACCCCTCCACTTT CASIGGSSYNSPLHF
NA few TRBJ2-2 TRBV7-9 TGTGCCAGCAGGCCTTTTCAGGGTGCGAACACCGGGGAGCTGTTTTTT CASRPFQGANTGELFF
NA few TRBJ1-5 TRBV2 TGTGCCAGCAGGGCCCCGGGGGGGGGTCAGCCCCAGCATTTT CASRAPGGGQPQHF
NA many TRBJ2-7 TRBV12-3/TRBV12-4 TGTGCCACCTCCTCCGGACTAGGGGGTTCCTACGAGCAGTACTTC CATSSGLGGSYEQYF